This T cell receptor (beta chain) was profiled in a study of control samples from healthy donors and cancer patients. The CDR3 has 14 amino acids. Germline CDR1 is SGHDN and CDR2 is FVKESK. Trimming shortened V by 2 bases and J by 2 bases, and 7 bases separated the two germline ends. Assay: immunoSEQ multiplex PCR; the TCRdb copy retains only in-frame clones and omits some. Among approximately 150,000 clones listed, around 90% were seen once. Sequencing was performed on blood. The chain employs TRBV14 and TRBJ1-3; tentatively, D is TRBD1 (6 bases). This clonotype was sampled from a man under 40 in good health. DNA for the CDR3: TGTGCCAGCAGCCAATACAGGGCTGGAAACACCATATATTTT. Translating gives CASSQYRAGNTIYF.